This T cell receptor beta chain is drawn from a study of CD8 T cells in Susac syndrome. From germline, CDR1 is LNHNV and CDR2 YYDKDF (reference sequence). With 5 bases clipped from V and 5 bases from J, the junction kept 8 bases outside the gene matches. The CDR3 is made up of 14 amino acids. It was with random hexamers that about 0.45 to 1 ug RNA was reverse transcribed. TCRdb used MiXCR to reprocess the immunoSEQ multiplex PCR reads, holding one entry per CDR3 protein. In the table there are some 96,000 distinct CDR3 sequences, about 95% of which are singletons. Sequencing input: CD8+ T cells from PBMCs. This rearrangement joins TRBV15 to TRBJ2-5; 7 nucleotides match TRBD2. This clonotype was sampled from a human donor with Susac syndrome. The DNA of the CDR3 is TGTGCCACCAGCTCGGGGACTACGGGGGAGACCCAGTACTTC. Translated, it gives CATSSGTTGETQYF.